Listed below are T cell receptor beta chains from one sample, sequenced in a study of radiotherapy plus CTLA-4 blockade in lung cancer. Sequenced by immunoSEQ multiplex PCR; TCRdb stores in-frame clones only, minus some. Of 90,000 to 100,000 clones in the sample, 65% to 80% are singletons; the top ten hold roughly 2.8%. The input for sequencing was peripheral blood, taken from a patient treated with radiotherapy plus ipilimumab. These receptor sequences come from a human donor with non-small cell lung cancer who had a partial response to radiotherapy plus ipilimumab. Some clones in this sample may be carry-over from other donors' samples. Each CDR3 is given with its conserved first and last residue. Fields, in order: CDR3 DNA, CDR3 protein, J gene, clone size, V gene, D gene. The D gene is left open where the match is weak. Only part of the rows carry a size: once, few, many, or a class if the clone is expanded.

TGTGCCAGCAGCTCTCCACGGACACGCGAAAAACTGTTTTTT | CASSSPRTREKLFF | TRBJ1-4 | few | TRBV28 | .
TGTGCCAGCAGCCTGACAGGGGGACTTGGTACGTCCTATAATTCACCCCTCCACTTT | CASSLTGGLGTSYNSPLHF | TRBJ1-6 | . | TRBV5-6 | TRBD1
TGTGCCAGCAGACCTCGTGGGTGGGCGGGTCAGCCCCAGCATTTT | CASRPRGWAGQPQHF | TRBJ1-5 | . | TRBV2 | .
TGTGCCAGCAACTTCTGGGACGGGGGGCGCGGCGAGCAGTACTTC | CASNFWDGGRGEQYF | TRBJ2-7 | . | TRBV5-5 | .
TGTGCCAGCAGTTCAACGGGACTAGCGGGAGGAGGGGAGCAGTACTTC | CASSSTGLAGGGEQYF | TRBJ2-7 | . | TRBV27 | TRBD2
TGCAGCGTGACAGGTGTGGTGGAGACCCAGTACTTC | CSVTGVVETQYF | TRBJ2-5 | . | TRBV29-1 | .
TGTGCCAGCACCGCGTTGAGAGCCGGGGAGCTGTTTTTT | CASTALRAGELFF | TRBJ2-2 | few | TRBV7-2 | .
TGTGCCAGCAGCCCCAGTATAGGCGGGGATACGCAGTATTTT | CASSPSIGGDTQYF | TRBJ2-3 | once | TRBV11-3 | .
TGTGCCAGTAGTATTGATTACGGTCAGGGGAATCAGCCCCAGCATTTT | CASSIDYGQGNQPQHF | TRBJ1-5 | . | TRBV19 | .
TGCAGCGTTTTTAAAAGCGGGAGGACGGAGACCCAGTACTTC | CSVFKSGRTETQYF | TRBJ2-5 | once | TRBV29-1 | TRBD2
TGTGCCAGTAGTATCTTCAGGTCTGAGCAGTTCTTC | CASSIFRSEQFF | TRBJ2-1 | . | TRBV19 | .
TGTGCCAGCAGCGCCCGTCCGGGACAGGGTGACGAGCAGTACTTC | CASSARPGQGDEQYF | TRBJ2-7 | . | TRBV11-3 | TRBD1
TGCGCCAGCAGCGCCGCGGGGCATACTAATGAAAAACTGTTTTTT | CASSAAGHTNEKLFF | TRBJ1-4 | . | TRBV5-1 | .
TGTGCCAGCAGCGCCCAGCCGCGGCAGGGGAATTCACCCCTCCACTTT | CASSAQPRQGNSPLHF | TRBJ1-6 | . | TRBV9 | .
TGTGCCAGCAGCTTATTCTGGACTAGTTTAGGGTTTTGCGAGCAGTACTTC | CASSLFWTSLGFCEQYF | TRBJ2-7 | . | TRBV5-4 | TRBD2
TGTGCCAGCAGCGTAAGAACTAGCGGTCCCTACGAGCAGTACTTC | CASSVRTSGPYEQYF | TRBJ2-7 | few | TRBV9 | TRBD2
TGTGCCAGCAGCGCGTGGGGACAGCGAGGAATCTTCAGTACTGGAAACACCATATATTTT | CASSAWGQRGIFSTGNTIYF | TRBJ1-3 | . | TRBV9 | TRBD1
TGCGCCAGCAGTGAGTTAGGGGGCGTATATACGCAGTATTTT | CASSELGGVYTQYF | TRBJ2-3 | . | TRBV10-2 | TRBD1
TGCGCCAGCAGTGATGTCAGGGGGCTCAATGAGCAGTTCTTC | CASSDVRGLNEQFF | TRBJ2-1 | . | TRBV10-1 | TRBD1
TGTGCCAGCAGTTCCTGGCAGGGATCTAATTCACCCCTCCACTTT | CASSSWQGSNSPLHF | TRBJ1-6 | . | TRBV28 | .
TGTGCCAGCAGGTTTACAGGCTCTGGGGCCAACGTCCTGACTTTC | CASRFTGSGANVLTF | TRBJ2-6 | . | TRBV7-9 | .
TGTGCCAGCTCTCAACTCCGTGGGCCCCAGCATTTT | CASSQLRGPQHF | TRBJ1-5 | medium-sized | TRBV28 | .
TGTGCCAGCAGTATACTAGCAGATACGCAGTATTTT | CASSILADTQYF | TRBJ2-3 | few | TRBV2 | .
TGTGCCACCAGGGGGGCCCGAAGCTCCTACGAGCAGTACTTC | CATRGARSSYEQYF | TRBJ2-7 | . | TRBV15 | .
TGTGCCAGCAGCTTAGGGGGAGATGTGGGGACATCACCCCTCCACTTT | CASSLGGDVGTSPLHF | TRBJ1-6 | . | TRBV7-6 | .
TGTGCCAGCAGGCTAGGCGGACTAGGGCCCACCGGGGAGCTGTTTTTT | CASRLGGLGPTGELFF | TRBJ2-2 | . | TRBV11-2 | TRBD2
TGTGCCAGCAACCCGGGACTACTTTATGGCTACACCTTC | CASNPGLLYGYTF | TRBJ1-2 | . | TRBV11-3 | .
TGTGCCAGCAGTTACACACAAGATTACACTGAAGCTTTCTTT | CASSYTQDYTEAFF | TRBJ1-1 | . | TRBV6-6 | .
TGTGCCAGCAGTCCTCAACCCCAGCTAGCGGGAGTCGATGAGCAGTTCTTC | CASSPQPQLAGVDEQFF | TRBJ2-1 | . | TRBV27 | TRBD2
TGTGCCAGTAGTTCCACTCGGGTTCGCGGAAGCACAAATACGCAGTATTTT | CASSSTRVRGSTNTQYF | TRBJ2-3 | . | TRBV19 | .
TGTGCCAGCAGCTTAGCCCAGGGGGTCACTGAAGCTTTCTTT | CASSLAQGVTEAFF | TRBJ1-1 | . | TRBV11-1 | TRBD1
TGTGCCAGCAGCGGGGTACGGGGGAACAATCAGCCCCAGCATTTT | CASSGVRGNNQPQHF | TRBJ1-5 | . | TRBV7-8 | .
TGTGCCAGCAGTTTAGGGAGCGGCACAGATACGCAGTATTTT | CASSLGSGTDTQYF | TRBJ2-3 | once | TRBV28 | .
TGTGCCAGCAGTTACGAGGGGAACACTGAAGCTTTCTTT | CASSYEGNTEAFF | TRBJ1-1 | . | TRBV6-5 | .
TGTGCCAGCAGCTTGGCGGCGACAGGGCAAAACATTCAGTACTTC | CASSLAATGQNIQYF | TRBJ2-4 | few | TRBV7-9 | TRBD1
TGTGCCAGCAGCATCAGACTAGCGGGGGGGCCCTACGAGCAGTACTTC | CASSIRLAGGPYEQYF | TRBJ2-7 | . | TRBV7-8 | TRBD2
TGCAGCGTCCGACAGTCCGATACGCAGTATTTT | CSVRQSDTQYF | TRBJ2-3 | . | TRBV29-1 | .
TGTGCCAGCAGTCCCATCCCGGGACAGGGGGCCTACGAGCAGTACTTC | CASSPIPGQGAYEQYF | TRBJ2-7 | . | TRBV28 | TRBD1
TGTGCCAGCAGCTTTCCGGTCTCTGGGGCCAACGTCCTGACTTTC | CASSFPVSGANVLTF | TRBJ2-6 | few | TRBV4-2 | .
TGTGCCAGCAGCTTAGCGAGGGCGGGGAACACCGGGGAGCTGTTTTTT | CASSLARAGNTGELFF | TRBJ2-2 | . | TRBV11-1 | .
TGTGCCAGCAGTTCCCCCCTCCACTCAACAGGGGGGTATGAGGGCTACACCTTC | CASSSPLHSTGGYEGYTF | TRBJ1-2 | . | TRBV28 | TRBD1